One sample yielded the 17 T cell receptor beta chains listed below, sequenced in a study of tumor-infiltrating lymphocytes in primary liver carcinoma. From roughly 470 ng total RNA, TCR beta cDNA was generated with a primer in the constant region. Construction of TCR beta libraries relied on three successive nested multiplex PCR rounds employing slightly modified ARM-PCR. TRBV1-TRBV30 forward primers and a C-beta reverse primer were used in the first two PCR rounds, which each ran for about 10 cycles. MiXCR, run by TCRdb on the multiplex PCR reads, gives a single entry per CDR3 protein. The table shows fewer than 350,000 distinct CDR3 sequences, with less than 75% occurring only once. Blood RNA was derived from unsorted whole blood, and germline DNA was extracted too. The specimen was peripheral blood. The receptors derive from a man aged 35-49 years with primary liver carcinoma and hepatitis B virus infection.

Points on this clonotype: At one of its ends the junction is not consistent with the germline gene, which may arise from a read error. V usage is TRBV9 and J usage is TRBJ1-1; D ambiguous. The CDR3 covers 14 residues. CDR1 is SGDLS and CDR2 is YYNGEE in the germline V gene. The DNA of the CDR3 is TGTGCTAGCAGCGTAGATGAGAGCGACACTGAAGCTTTCTTT. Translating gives CASSVDESDTEAFF.

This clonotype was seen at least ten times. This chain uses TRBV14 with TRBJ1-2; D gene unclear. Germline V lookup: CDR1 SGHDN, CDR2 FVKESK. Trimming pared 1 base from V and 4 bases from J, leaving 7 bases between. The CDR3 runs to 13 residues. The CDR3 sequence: CASSQVPSYGYTF. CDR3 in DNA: TGTGCCAGCAGCCAAGTTCCCAGCTATGGCTACACCTTC. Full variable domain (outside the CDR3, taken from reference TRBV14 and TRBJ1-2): EAGVTQFPSHSVIEKGQTVTLRCDPISGHDNLYWYRRVMGKEIKFLLHFVKESKQDESGMPNNRFLAERTGGTYSTLKVQPAELEDSGVYFCASSQVPSYGYTFGSGTRLTVV.

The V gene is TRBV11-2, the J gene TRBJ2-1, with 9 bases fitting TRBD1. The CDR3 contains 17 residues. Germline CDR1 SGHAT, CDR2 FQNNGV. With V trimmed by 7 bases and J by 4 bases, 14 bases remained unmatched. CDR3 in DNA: TGTGCCAGCAACCAGACCCGGCGGGACAGGGCATACAATGAGCAGTTCTTC. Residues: CASNQTRRDRAYNEQFF.

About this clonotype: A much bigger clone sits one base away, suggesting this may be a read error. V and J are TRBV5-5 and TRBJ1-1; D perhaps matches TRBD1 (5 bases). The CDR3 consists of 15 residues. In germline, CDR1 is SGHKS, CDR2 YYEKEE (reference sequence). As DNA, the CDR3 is TGTGCCAACAGCTTACAGGTCCTAATGAACACTGAAGCTTTCTTT. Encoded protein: CANSLQVLMNTEAFF.

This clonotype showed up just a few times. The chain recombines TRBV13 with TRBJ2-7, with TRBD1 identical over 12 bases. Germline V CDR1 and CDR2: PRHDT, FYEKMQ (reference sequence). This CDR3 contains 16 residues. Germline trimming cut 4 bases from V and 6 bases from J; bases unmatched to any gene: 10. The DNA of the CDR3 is TGTGCCAGCAGCTCAACCCACGGGACAGGGGGCGCCGAGCAGTACTTC. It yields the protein CASSSTHGTGGAEQYF.

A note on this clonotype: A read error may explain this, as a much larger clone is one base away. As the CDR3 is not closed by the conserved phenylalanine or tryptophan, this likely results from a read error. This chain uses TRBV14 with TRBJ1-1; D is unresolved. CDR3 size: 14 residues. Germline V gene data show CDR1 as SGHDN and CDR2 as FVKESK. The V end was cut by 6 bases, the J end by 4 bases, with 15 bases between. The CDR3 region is CASSPRAASTEAFS. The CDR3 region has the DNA TGTGCCAGCAGTCCTCGAGCGGCGAGCACTGAAGCTTTCTCT.

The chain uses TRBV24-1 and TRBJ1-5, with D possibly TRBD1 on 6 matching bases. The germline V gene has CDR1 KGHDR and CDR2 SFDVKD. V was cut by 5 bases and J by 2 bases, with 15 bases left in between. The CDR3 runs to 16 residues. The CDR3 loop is CATSGTGILGNQPQHF. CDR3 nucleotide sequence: TGTGCCACCAGTGGTACAGGGATTTTGGGCAATCAGCCCCAGCATTTT.

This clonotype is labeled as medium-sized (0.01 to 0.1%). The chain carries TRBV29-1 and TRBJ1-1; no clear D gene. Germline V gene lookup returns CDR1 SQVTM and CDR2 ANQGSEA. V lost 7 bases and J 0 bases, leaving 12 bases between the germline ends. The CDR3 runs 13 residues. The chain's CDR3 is CSAGYGLNTEAFF. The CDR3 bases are TGCAGCGCCGGGTACGGGCTGAACACTGAAGCTTTCTTT.

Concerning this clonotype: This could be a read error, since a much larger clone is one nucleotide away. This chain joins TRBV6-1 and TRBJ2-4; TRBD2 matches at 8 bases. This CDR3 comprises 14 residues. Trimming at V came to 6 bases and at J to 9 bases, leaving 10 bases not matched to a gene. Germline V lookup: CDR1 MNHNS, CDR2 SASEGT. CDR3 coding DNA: TGTGCCAGCAGAACTTTGGGAAGCGGGGGCATTCAGTACTTC. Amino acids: CASRTLGSGGIQYF.

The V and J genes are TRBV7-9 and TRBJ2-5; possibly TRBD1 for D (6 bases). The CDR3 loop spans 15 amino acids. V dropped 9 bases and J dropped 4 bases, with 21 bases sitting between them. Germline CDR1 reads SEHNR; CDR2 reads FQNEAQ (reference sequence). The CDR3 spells CARSTGEGVRETQYF. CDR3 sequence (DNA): TGTGCCAGAAGCACCGGAGAGGGGGTTAGAGAGACCCAGTACTTC.

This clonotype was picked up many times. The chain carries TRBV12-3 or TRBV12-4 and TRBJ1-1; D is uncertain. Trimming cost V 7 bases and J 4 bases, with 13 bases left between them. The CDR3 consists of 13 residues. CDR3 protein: CASTLREGTEAFF. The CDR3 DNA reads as TGTGCCAGCACCCTGCGGGAGGGCACTGAAGCTTTCTTT.

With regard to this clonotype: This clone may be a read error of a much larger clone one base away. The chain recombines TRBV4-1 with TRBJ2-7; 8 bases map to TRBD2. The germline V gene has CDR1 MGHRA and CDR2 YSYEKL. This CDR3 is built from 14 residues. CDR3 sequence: CTSSQSGGPRGQYF. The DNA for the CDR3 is TGTACCAGCAGCCAGTCGGGAGGGCCTCGCGGGCAGTACTTC.

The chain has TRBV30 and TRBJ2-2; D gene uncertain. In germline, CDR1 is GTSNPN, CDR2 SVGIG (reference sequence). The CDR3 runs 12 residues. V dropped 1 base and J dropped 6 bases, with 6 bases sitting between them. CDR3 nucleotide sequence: TGTGCCTGGAGTGCTTTTCCCGGGGAGCTGTTTTTT. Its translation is CAWSAFPGELFF.

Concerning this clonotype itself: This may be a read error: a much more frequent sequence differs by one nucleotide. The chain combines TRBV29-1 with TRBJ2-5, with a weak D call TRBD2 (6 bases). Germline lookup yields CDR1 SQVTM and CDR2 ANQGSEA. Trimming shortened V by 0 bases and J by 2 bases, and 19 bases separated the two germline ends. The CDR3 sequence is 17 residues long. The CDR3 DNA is TGCAGCGTTGAAGATGCCATGTTGGGCCGGGGGCAAGAGACCCAGTACTTC. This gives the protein CSVEDAMLGRGQETQYF.

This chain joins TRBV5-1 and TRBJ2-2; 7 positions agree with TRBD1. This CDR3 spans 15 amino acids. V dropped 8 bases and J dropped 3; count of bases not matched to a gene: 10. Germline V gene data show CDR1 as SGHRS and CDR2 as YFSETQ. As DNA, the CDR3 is TGCGCCAGTAGCCTATCCACAGGGGACACCGGGGAGCTGTTTTTT. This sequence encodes CASSLSTGDTGELFF.

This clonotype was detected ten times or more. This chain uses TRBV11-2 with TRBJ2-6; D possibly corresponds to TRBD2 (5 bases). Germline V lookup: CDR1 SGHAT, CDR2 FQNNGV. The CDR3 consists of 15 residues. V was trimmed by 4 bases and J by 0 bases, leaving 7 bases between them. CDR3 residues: CASSSGYSGANVLTF. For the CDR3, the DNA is TGTGCCAGCAGCTCGGGATACTCTGGGGCCAACGTCCTGACTTTC.

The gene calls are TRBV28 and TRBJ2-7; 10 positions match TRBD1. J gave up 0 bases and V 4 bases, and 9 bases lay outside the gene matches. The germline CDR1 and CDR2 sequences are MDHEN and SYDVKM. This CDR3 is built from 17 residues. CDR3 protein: CASSYRDRGRTSYEQYF. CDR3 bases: TGTGCCAGCAGTTACAGGGACAGGGGCCGAACCTCCTACGAGCAGTACTTC.